This T cell receptor (beta chain) was sequenced for a study of blood T cell repertoires in COVID-19. About the research overall: Researchers got acute and convalescent COVID-19 samples from the United States, Italy and Spain.

The CDR3 totals 14 residues. Germline V gives CDR1 ENHRY, CDR2 SYGVKD. Trimming took off 0 bases at V and 1 base at J, with 6 bases between the two ends. Assay used: immunoSEQ multiplex PCR; TCRdb lists only in-frame clones, some missing. Among over 150,000 clones listed, over 80% were seen once. Sequencing was carried out using peripheral blood. The chain carries TRBV10-3 and TRBJ1-1; D is uncertain. The TCR was taken from a woman aged 55-69 years with acute or convalescent COVID-19. Written as DNA, the CDR3 is TGTGCCATCAGTGAGTCGAACGGGAACACTGAAGCTTTCTTT. Translating it yields CAISESNGNTEAFF.